This entry features one T cell receptor beta chain sequence. Its target antigen remains unknown. No much larger clone is present one base from it, and per-base qualities are unavailable. The data stem from a study of T cell changes during pregnancy in multiple sclerosis (dated by TCRdb to between 2018 and 2020). For context, the study as a whole: The study looked at changes in the T cell repertoire across pregnancy in women with multiple sclerosis.

To prepare the library, the immunoSEQ multiplex PCR assay was applied. TCRdb took over this immuneACCESS table, retaining in-frame rearrangements with V and J assigned. Such tables are incomplete; in checked studies, under half of the missing clones stem from an unresolved V gene, and the remainder is unexplained. A total of over 45,000 clones appear in this sample, around 92% of them only once. The ten largest clones take up over 0.85% of the sample. This TCR was recovered from a female donor in good health, enrolled as a control in a pregnancy study. The sample here was CD4+ T cells from peripheral blood mononuclear cells, taken in the second trimester of pregnancy.

The CDR3 protein: CASSLGKGVGYTF. Read as DNA, the sequence is TGTGCCAGCAGCTTAGGAAAGGGGGTAGGCTACACCTTC. In this chain, TRBV7-9 is recombined with TRBJ1-2; the best D guess is TRBD1, with 6 bases matching. The germline ends are 11 bases apart after V is trimmed by 1 base and J by 8 bases. CDR1 SEHNR and CDR2 FQNEAQ were looked up in the germline V gene (reference sequence). The CDR3 measures 13 amino acids from cysteine to phenylalanine. The only DNA kept is the CDR3, 39 bases in frame from the first base.